Listed here are 18 T cell receptor beta chains from one sample, sequenced in a study of cytomegalovirus exposure and HLA in healthy donors. This table comes from immunoSEQ multiplex PCR, and its TCRdb copy is limited to in-frame clones, with some not included. The sample consists of around 150,000 clones, under 90% of them appearing once. The sequenced sample consisted of PBMCs. The receptor source for this set is a woman aged 18 to 35 in good health and CMV-seropositive.

The V gene is TRBV28, the J gene TRBJ2-7; D may be TRBD1 (5 bases). CDR1 MDHEN and CDR2 SYDVKM come from the germline V gene. V shed 6 bases and J shed 2 bases, with 8 bases lying between them. The CDR3 loop spans 12 amino acids. For the CDR3, the DNA is TGTGCCAGCAGGGGGCGGACCTACGAGCAGTACTTC. Translating it yields CASRGRTYEQYF.

In this sample, this clone turned up once. The sample has other DNA sequences that encode this CDR3 too. The V and J genes are TRBV5-4 and TRBJ1-2, with 8 bases fitting TRBD1. Germline V gene lookup returns CDR1 SGHNT and CDR2 YYREEE (reference sequence). The CDR3 runs to 14 residues. The trim removed 4 bases at V and 2 bases at J, leaving 4 bases unmatched. The DNA for the CDR3 is TGTGCCAGCAGCCCTGGACAGGGCAACTATGGCTACACCTTC. This gives the protein CASSPGQGNYGYTF.

This chain joins TRBV7-3 and TRBJ2-1; D is perhaps TRBD2 (6 bases). The length of the CDR3 is 15 residues. The V end was cut by 2 bases, the J end by 6 bases, with 14 bases between. CDR1 and CDR2 from the germline V gene are SGHTA and FQGTGA. CDR3 DNA: TGTGCCAGCAGCTTAGTAGAAAGCGGGCGCAATGAGCAGTTCTTC. Translating gives CASSLVESGRNEQFF.

The chain employs TRBV14 and TRBJ2-1; TRBD2 aligns across 7 bases. The V gene's germline CDR1 is SGHDN and CDR2 FVKESK. V trimming: 3 bases; J trimming: 0 bases; junction bases outside the gene matches: 14. The CDR3 is 19 residues long. The CDR3 here is CASSHRSRGSGPSYNEQFF. The CDR3 DNA reads TGTGCCAGCAGCCATCGTTCCCGGGGTAGCGGGCCCTCCTACAATGAGCAGTTCTTC.

This clone was recorded only once. V and J are TRBV27 and TRBJ1-2; D unresolved. CDR1 is MNHEY, CDR2 SMNVEV, per germline (reference sequence). With 4 bases removed from V and 2 bases from J, the gap between germline ends came to 14 bases. The CDR3 length is 15 residues. Here the CDR3 reads CASSSYKNTNYGYTF. CDR3 DNA: TGTGCCAGCAGTTCTTACAAAAATACGAACTATGGCTACACCTTC.

The chain recombines TRBV5-1 with TRBJ1-2, with 8 bases matching TRBD1. After removal of 3 bases from V and 7 bases from J, the junction contained 5 bases not matched to a gene. Germline values: CDR1 SGHRS, CDR2 YFSETQ. CDR3 length: 13 residues. The CDR3 reads CASSWGTGGGYTF. The CDR3 coding sequence is TGCGCCAGCAGCTGGGGGACAGGAGGTGGCTACACCTTC.

This clone occurred once. V is TRBV7-2 and J is TRBJ2-1, with TRBD2 matching 12 bases. The ends lost 5 bases at V and 12 bases at J; junction bases unmatched: 11. The CDR3 length is 15 residues. Germline CDR1 and CDR2: SGHTA and FQGNSA. CDR3 DNA: TGTGCCAGCAGCAAGACTAGCGGGAGTCCTCATCCGCAGTTCTTC. Translating gives CASSKTSGSPHPQFF.

V gene TRBV6-5 combines with J gene TRBJ2-7, with 7 bases aligning to TRBD2. The V gene end was trimmed by 4 bases and the J gene end by 2 bases; junction bases not matched to a gene: 5. This CDR3 region has 14 residues. Per germline, CDR1 MNHEY and CDR2 SVGAGI. The CDR3, as DNA: TGTGCCAGCAGTTTGACTAGCAGTGCCTACGAGCAGTACTTC. Its translation: CASSLTSSAYEQYF.

V and J are TRBV4-2 and TRBJ2-7, with 12 bases identical to TRBD1. V trimming: 0 bases; J trimming: 6 bases; junction bases outside the gene matches: 3. Germline values: CDR1 LGHNA, CDR2 YNFKEQ. This CDR3 spans 15 amino acids. The CDR3 sequence: CASSQDGTGGGEQYF. DNA for the CDR3: TGTGCCAGCAGCCAAGACGGGACAGGGGGCGGCGAGCAGTACTTC.

The chain carries TRBV6-5 and TRBJ1-4; D gene ambiguous. From germline, CDR1 is MNHEY and CDR2 SVGAGI. The length of the CDR3 is 15 residues. Trimming took 6 bases from V and 5 from J, leaving 16 bases between them. CDR3 nucleotides: TGTGCCAGCAGAAAAGACGGAGCATCCAATGAAAAACTGTTTTTT. Protein product: CASRKDGASNEKLFF.

The chain carries TRBV29-1 and TRBJ2-5, with D perhaps TRBD1 (6 bases). The CDR3 spans 13 residues. CDR1 is SQVTM, CDR2 ANQGSEA, per germline. Trimming removed 7 bases from V and 1 base from J, with 13 bases in between. The CDR3 reads CSAGVGSQETQYF. In nucleotides, the CDR3 is TGCAGCGCAGGGGTTGGAAGCCAAGAGACCCAGTACTTC.

The chain recombines TRBV6-4 with TRBJ2-3, with D possibly matching TRBD2 (5 bases). V lost 3 bases, J lost 6 bases, and 10 bases lay in between. This CDR3 contains 13 residues. Germline V CDR1 and CDR2: MRHNA, SNTAGT. The CDR3 coding sequence is TGTGCCAGCAGTGAAGAGGGTCGGGATACGCAGTATTTT. It translates to CASSEEGRDTQYF.

This chain joins TRBV28 and TRBJ2-7; 14 bases align to TRBD2. Germline V CDR1 and CDR2: MDHEN, SYDVKM. V was pared by 5 bases and J by 4 bases, with 13 bases of the junction left unmatched. This CDR3 has 18 residues. The CDR3 sequence: CASSGLEGLAGESYEQYF. CDR3 DNA sequence: TGTGCCAGCAGTGGGCTCGAGGGACTAGCGGGAGAATCTTACGAGCAGTACTTC.

V and J are TRBV7-2 and TRBJ2-7, with 8 nucleotides matching TRBD2. The CDR3 extends over 17 amino acids. Germline trimming cut 2 bases from V and 5 bases from J; bases unmatched to any gene: 14. From germline, CDR1 is SGHTA and CDR2 FQGNSA. The CDR3 loop reads CASSLYPAGGRVDEQYF. The CDR3 DNA reads as TGTGCCAGCAGCTTATACCCCGCGGGAGGTCGCGTCGACGAGCAGTACTTC.

V usage is TRBV7-9 and J usage is TRBJ1-1; 7 bases line up with TRBD1. The V segment lost 4 bases and the J segment 5 bases; nucleotides outside the gene matches: 7. CDR3 length: 14 amino acids. In germline, CDR1 is SEHNR, CDR2 FQNEAQ (reference sequence). The CDR3 region has the DNA TGTGCCAGCAGCTGGGAGACAGGGCATACTGAAGCTTTCTTT. Amino acids: CASSWETGHTEAFF.

This clone was recorded once. V and J are TRBV5-1 and TRBJ2-1; 7 bases map to TRBD2. Trimming took 4 bases from V and 3 from J; bases not matched to a gene: 7. Germline lookup yields CDR1 SGHRS and CDR2 YFSETQ. The CDR3 consists of 15 residues. CDR3 bases: TGCGCCAGCAGCGCGAGCGGGATCTACTACAATGAGCAGTTCTTC. As protein: CASSASGIYYNEQFF.

The rearrangement links TRBV7-8 to TRBJ2-7; 7 nucleotides line up with TRBD1. Germline assignment: CDR1 SGHVS and CDR2 FQNEAQ. The CDR3 sequence is 16 residues long. J was trimmed by 3 bases and V by 2 bases; bases with no gene match: 10. CDR3 sequence: CASSLPRAGGFYEQYF. The CDR3 DNA reads TGTGCCAGCAGCTTACCCCGGGCAGGGGGTTTCTACGAGCAGTACTTC.

The CDR3 is CASSPGGLVGYEQYF. Written as DNA, the CDR3 is TGTGCCAGCTCACCTGGAGGTTTAGTGGGCTACGAGCAGTACTTC. This chain uses TRBV18 with TRBJ2-7; D may be TRBD2 (5 bases). The V gene's germline CDR1 is KGHSH and CDR2 LQKENI. The CDR3 runs to 15 residues. Deletions cut 3 bases from V and 3 bases from J, with 15 bases between.